This TCR beta chain came from a study of cytomegalovirus exposure and HLA in healthy donors (dated by TCRdb to 2015 to 2018). Some background on the complete study: An earlier analysis of roughly 500 of the donors reported 250 to 350 Gb of sequence data and 117 million unique TCR beta sequences obtained from 180 million or so T cells. Around 320 gigabases of sequencing data and 78 million or so unique TCR sequences were included in an early release covering roughly 700 HLA-typed donors. Of the 300 to 500 genotyped donors, 70% to 90% were placed in the genetic ancestry cluster associated with self-reported Caucasian donors. The aim of the study was to test whether cataloging public T cell receptors could identify signatures of past pathogen exposure. The study profiled the T cell repertoires of under 700 subjects by immunosequencing and related them to cytomegalovirus serostatus. In addition to the first cohort of 500 to 850 subjects, a separate validation cohort of 100 to 150 different subjects was used. High-throughput TCR immunosequencing, statistical association of individual TCRs with disease status, and machine learning were combined to predict cytomegalovirus infection status. To study patterns of TCR occurrence, a later analysis re-analyzed previously published TCR beta repertoires from several hundred donors and added high-resolution HLA genotyping. Rather than using new phenotypic data, the later analysis identified candidate immune exposures from TCR beta sequences and from how often those sequences occurred across donors. An earlier analysis of around 640 of the donors used high-throughput TCR beta sequencing to judge whether each TCR beta V gene segment behaved as functional or pseudogenic. Donor age, sex, ethnicity and CMV serostatus were collected together with the repertoire data. Genome-wide SNP genotypes for about 65% of the roughly 700 donors were used in a later genetic analysis, which treated that subset as a discovery cohort. Every repertoire in the discovery cohort had been generated on one and the same sequencing platform. HLA typing included class I and class II loci at four-digit resolution. Typing coverage differed by locus: A, B, C, DRB1 and DQB1 were typed in about 620-630 donors, DQA1 in about 560, DPA1 in 606, and DPB1 in 400 to 480. Five DR-DQ haplotypes were handled as single units for association and clustering, since linkage in the cohort was strong. Among 398 genotyped donors of the cohort, an average of roughly 240,000 unique TCR beta nucleotide sequences were sequenced per donor, around 20% of them non-productive. What the research found in general, with its limitations: The 87-base-pair reads could not distinguish some IMGT-functional V segments, including TRBV6-2 and TRBV6-3, so those segments were excluded. The only immune exposure information available for the cohort was CMV serostatus. According to a later analysis, parvovirus B19, influenza, CMV and Epstein-Barr virus appeared linked to several top co-occurrence clusters. The presence/absence analyses assumed that sequencing depth was roughly uniform across donors, and that assumption may not be true. HLA typing was unavailable for some donors at each locus, so association tests used only the typed subset. Specific HLA alleles were associated with 15,000 to 20,000 TCR beta sequences at a false discovery rate of 0.05 in a later analysis. The classifier was reported to diagnose cytomegalovirus status with high specificity and sensitivity in both the original and validation cohorts. Broadly in line with IMGT annotations, most TCR beta V segments showed up in productive rearrangements about 87% or about 30% of the time in an earlier analysis of some 590 of the donors. According to a later analysis, most CMV-associated TCR beta chains appeared to be HLA-restricted, and the HLA associations seemed to be driven largely by CMV exposure. A later analysis found that HLA-associated TCR beta chains were more clonally expanded and had lower generation probabilities than equally common non-associated chains. In a later genetic analysis, a missense DCLRE1C variant was associated with V-gene and J-gene trimming of TCR beta chains, and the association was replicated in an independent cohort. In a later analysis, the rate of TCR association differed among HLA loci, with DRB1 alleles having the most associated TCRs and HLA-C alleles having the fewest. When HLA alleles, especially DR and DQ, strongly co-occurred, attributing TCR associations to individual alleles was difficult. A few of the identified cytomegalovirus-associated TCR beta chains were confirmed in vitro to be specific for cytomegalovirus antigens. A further reported finding was that TCR beta sequences accurately predicted the HLA-A and HLA-B alleles for most subjects in the first cohort. The sequencing pipeline was judged likely to have produced a cluster of highly shared sequence variants as a technical artifact. In this cohort, only TCR beta chains were sequenced, and detectable features were limited by the absence of alpha or paired-chain data. While some public TCRs were present in many individuals, most TCR sequences turned up only very rarely across donors. A total of fewer than 200 TCR beta chains were listed by the study as associated with cytomegalovirus. The earlier analysis of nearly 600 of the donors excluded 15 to 20 rarely observed V segments, including chromosome 9 orphons, because counts were too low. Linkage disequilibrium might explain the correlated functional status among segregating V segments, but an unknown experimental factor could not be excluded. The authors suggested that the approach could potentially be extended to other disease states and immunological phenotypes. In a later genetic analysis, fewer N-insertions in productive TCRs were reported among donors in an Asian-associated ancestry cluster than the approximately 710-donor mean.

The protocol used for the library was the immunoSEQ multiplex PCR assay. A mixture of 60 forward primers for TCR Vbeta segments and 13 reverse primers for TCR Jbeta segments was used in the multiplex PCR. A multiplex PCR assay on genomic DNA amplified the CDR3 region of rearranged TCR beta genes. The Illumina HiSeq System was used to sequence the amplified TCR beta libraries as 87-base-pair reads. Per the authors' processing: A later analysis tallied tens of millions of unique TCR beta chains across the roughly 610 repertoires, and roughly 11 million of those chains were shared by two or more donors. A nearest-neighbor algorithm error-corrected the raw reads and collapsed the reads into unique sequences, merging closely related sequences to remove PCR and sequencing errors. To assign V, D and J gene segments, CDR3 sequences were aligned to IMGT reference sequences. For a sequence to be retained, at least a six-nucleotide match to both a V gene segment and a J gene segment was required. Rearrangements were classified as productive when the CDR3 lacked stop codons and remained in frame with V and J, and all other rearrangements were classified as non-productive. CDR3 was defined by IMGT convention, running from the second conserved V-encoded cysteine to the conserved J-encoded phenylalanine. In an earlier analysis of 500 to 650 of the donors, sequences lacking an unambiguous match to a single V gene segment were excluded. An earlier analysis of 500 to 700 of the donors classified V segments as functional when productive rearrangements were above 56.7% and as segregating when the standard deviation between donors was above 5%. A statistical classification framework was developed to diagnose cytomegalovirus status using the catalog of TCR beta chain sequences. A later analysis assigned V and J genes by comparing TCR nucleotide sequences with IMGT/GENE-DB human TR gene sequences. The TCRdist pipeline was used in a later analysis to assign CDR3 sequences and most-parsimonious VDJ recombination scenarios. In a later analysis, each TCR beta chain was defined by its CDR3 amino acid sequence together with its V-gene family, and reads lacking a unique V-gene family were excluded. In a later analysis, approximately 590 highly shared, low-generation-probability nucleotide sequences were removed to address suspected cross-contamination and a sequencing artifact. In a later analysis, a clonal expansion index was calculated for each public chain from normalized within-repertoire ranks of inferred template counts. A later analysis computed generation probabilities with a VDJ recombination model fitted to out-of-frame rearrangements, and checked the results against IGoR. A later analysis scored TCR-TCR, TCR-HLA and TCR-CMV co-occurrence with hypergeometric tests, applying a repertoire-size bias correction to TCR pairs. False discovery rates were estimated in a later analysis by permuting HLA or CMV assignments 20 times. In a later analysis, co-occurring TCRs were grouped using DBSCAN, with TCRdist sequence similarity added in when clustering inside HLA-allele-positive subsets. For co-occurrence clustering, repertoires with fewer than 30,000 or more than 120,000 public chains were excluded, along with four or five repertoires with anomalous nucleotide sharing. In TCRdb, the immuneACCESS table is reduced to in-frame sequences with V and J assigned. These tables do not hold every clone; where another copy was compared, an unresolved V gene accounts for under half, and the others remain unexplained. V and J calls and clone size come straight from that table; D and trimming were deduced from the DNA. The sample table records some 150,000 clones; roughly 80% of these occur just once. The biggest ten clones account for about 3.1% of the sample.

A word on this clone: Its antigen is not yet known. Qualities for individual bases were not recorded, and no much larger clone is one base off.

The cohort consisted of hundreds of healthy bone marrow donors. At the time of sampling, all cohort members were nominally healthy, though unrecorded immune exposures were likely present. The donor was CMV seronegative and belonged to the group of under 400 seronegative cohort members. A peripheral blood sample was collected from each donor, and TCR beta sequencing was performed on peripheral blood mononuclear cells. Genomic DNA extraction from the blood cell samples was performed with the Qiagen DNeasy Blood Extraction Kit. The germline V gene (reference sequence) specifies LNHNV as CDR1 and YYDKDF as CDR2. V sheds 3 bases and J sheds 0 bases, leaving 15 bases between their ends. The CDR3 goes from the cysteine to the phenylalanine over 17 residues. Kept here is only the CDR3 DNA, which spans 51 bases and is read in frame from base 1.

This sequence was found in a man aged 40-55 years in good health and CMV-seronegative. The rearranged segments are TRBV15 and TRBJ2-1; the D segment could be TRBD2, given 6 matching bases. Specimen: PBMCs. The DNA reads as follows: TGTGCCACCAGCAGCTTTGCGGGGTTTAGCTCCTACAATGAGCAGTTCTTC. Protein translation: CATSSFAGFSSYNEQFF.